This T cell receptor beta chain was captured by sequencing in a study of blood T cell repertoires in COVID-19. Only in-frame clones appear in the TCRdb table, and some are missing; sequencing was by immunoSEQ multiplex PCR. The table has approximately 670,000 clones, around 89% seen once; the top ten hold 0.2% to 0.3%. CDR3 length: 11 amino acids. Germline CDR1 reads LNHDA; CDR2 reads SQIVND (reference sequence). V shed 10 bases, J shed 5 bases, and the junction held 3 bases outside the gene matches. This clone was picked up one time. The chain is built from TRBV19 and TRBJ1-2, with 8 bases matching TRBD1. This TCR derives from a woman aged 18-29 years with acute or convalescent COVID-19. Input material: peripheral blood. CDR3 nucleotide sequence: TGTGCCACCTGGACAGGGTATGGCTACACCTTC. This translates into CATWTGYGYTF. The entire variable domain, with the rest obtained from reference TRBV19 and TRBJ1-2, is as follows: DGGITQSPKYLFRKEGQNVTLSCEQNLNHDAMYWYRQDPGQGLRLIYYSQIVNDFQKGDIAEGYSVSREKKESFPLTVTSAQKNPTAFYLCATWTGYGYTFGSGTRLTVV.